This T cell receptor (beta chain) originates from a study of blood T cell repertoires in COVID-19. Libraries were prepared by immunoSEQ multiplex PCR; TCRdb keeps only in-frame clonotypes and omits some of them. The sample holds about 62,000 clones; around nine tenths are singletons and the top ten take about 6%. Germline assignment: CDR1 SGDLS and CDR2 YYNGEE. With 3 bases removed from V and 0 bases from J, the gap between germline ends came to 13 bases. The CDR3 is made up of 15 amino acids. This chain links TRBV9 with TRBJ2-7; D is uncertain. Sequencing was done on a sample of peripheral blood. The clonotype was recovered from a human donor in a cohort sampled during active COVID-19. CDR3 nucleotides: TGTGCCAGCAGCGAGTCCGGGTCTGACTCCTACGAGCAGTACTTC. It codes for CASSESGSDSYEQYF.